The 23 T cell receptor beta chains below were found in one sample sequenced in a study of shared clonotypes between healthy human individuals. Positively selected for CCR7, the CD45RO-negative cells used as naive CD8 cells excluded terminally differentiated effector memory CD45RA+ cells. Here immunoSEQ multiplex PCR was the method, and the copy in TCRdb shows in-frame clones only, minus some. The data show around 1.9 million clones, more than 85% seen once. The specimen sequenced was naive CD8+ T cells from PBMCs. The receptors stem from a man aged 18 to 29 in good health. Some clones in this sample may be carry-over from other donors' samples.

The chain employs TRBV4-2 and TRBJ2-7, with 8 bases aligning to TRBD2. The CDR3 is made up of 16 amino acids. Looked up from germline, CDR1 is LGHNA and CDR2 is YNFKEQ. With V trimmed by 0 bases and J by 1 base, 5 bases remained unmatched. This chain's CDR3 is CASSQDRGGASYEQYF. DNA for the CDR3: TGTGCCAGCAGCCAAGATCGGGGGGGGGCATCCTACGAGCAGTACTTC.

In its sample, this clone was seen once. This chain links TRBV4-1 with TRBJ2-1; weak D call: TRBD2 (6 bases). The germline V and J ends were trimmed by 4 bases and 9 bases, with 13 bases remaining between them. CDR1 is MGHRA, CDR2 YSYEKL, per germline. This CDR3 has 13 amino acids. The CDR3 DNA follows: TGCGCCAGCAGCCCAAGCTTGGGGGGTGAGCAGTTCTTC. Its translation is CASSPSLGGEQFF.

This sequence joins TRBV4-1 and TRBJ2-1; 7 nucleotides align to TRBD2. The V gene end was trimmed by 0 bases and the J gene end by 10 bases; junction bases not matched to a gene: 9. Germline CDR1 MGHRA, CDR2 YSYEKL. This CDR3 is built from 15 residues. The CDR3 here is CASSQDQERGEEQFF. The CDR3 DNA sequence: TGCGCCAGCAGCCAAGATCAGGAGCGGGGAGAAGAGCAGTTCTTC.

The V gene is TRBV28, the J gene TRBJ1-3; TRBD1 agrees at 7 bases. Germline CDR1 is MDHEN and CDR2 is SYDVKM. Losses at the gene ends were 1 base for V and 0 bases for J; bases not matched to a gene: 9. This CDR3 region has 18 residues. CDR3 protein: CASSLLRIRDSSGNTIYF. CDR3 sequence (DNA): TGTGCCAGCAGTTTATTAAGGATCCGGGACAGCTCTGGAAACACCATATATTTT. Based on the CDR3 plus reference TRBV28 and TRBJ1-3, the full variable domain is DVKVTQSSRYLVKRTGEKVFLECVQDMDHENMFWYRQDPGLGLRLIYFSYDVKMKEKGDIPEGYSVSREKKERFSLILESASTNQTSMYLCASSLLRIRDSSGNTIYFGEGSWLTVV.

The gene calls are TRBV27 and TRBJ1-5, with 10 bases fitting TRBD1. There are 15 residues in the CDR3. Germline V gene sequence: CDR1 MNHEY, CDR2 SMNVEV (reference sequence). With 5 bases clipped from V and 5 bases from J, the junction kept 6 bases outside the gene matches. Written as DNA, the CDR3 is TGTGCCAGCAGTGGCCGGGACAGGGGCTATCAGCCCCAGCATTTT. Protein product: CASSGRDRGYQPQHF.

The V and J genes are TRBV12-5 and TRBJ2-1, with D perhaps matching TRBD1 (6 bases). This CDR3 spans 15 amino acids. V dropped 7 bases and J dropped 0 bases, with 13 bases sitting between them. In germline, CDR1 is LGHNT, CDR2 FRNRAP. CDR3 in amino acids: CASDTGLSSYNEQFF. DNA for the CDR3: TGTGCTAGTGATACAGGGTTAAGCTCCTACAATGAGCAGTTCTTC.

The rearrangement uses TRBV11-2 and TRBJ1-1, with D maybe TRBD1 (5 bases). Trimming took 3 bases from V and 3 from J, leaving 17 bases between them. Per germline, CDR1 SGHAT and CDR2 FQNNGV. The CDR3 runs 16 residues. In nucleotides, the CDR3 is TGTGCCAGCAGCTTCTTCCCACAACAGGCGGACACTGAAGCTTTCTTT. Translation: CASSFFPQQADTEAFF.

The chain joins TRBV6-6 to TRBJ1-1; 7 bases are shared with TRBD1. Germline V gene data show CDR1 as MNHNY and CDR2 as SVGAGI (reference sequence). The CDR3 extends over 15 amino acids. With V trimmed by 4 bases and J by 4 bases, 9 bases remained unmatched. The CDR3 spells CASSLNRGASTEAFF. The CDR3 DNA reads TGTGCCAGCAGTTTGAACAGGGGTGCGAGCACTGAAGCTTTCTTT.

V is TRBV30 and J is TRBJ2-7; TRBD1 matches 10 bases. Germline lookup yields CDR1 GTSNPN and CDR2 SVGIG (reference sequence). V shed 3 bases and J 4 bases; nucleotides not matched to a gene: 6. The CDR3 is 14 residues long. CDR3 loop: CAWRNRDRGYEQYF. The CDR3, as DNA: TGTGCCTGGAGAAACCGGGACAGGGGATACGAGCAGTACTTC.

This chain connects TRBV11-2 to TRBJ1-1; D gene uncertain. The V and J ends lost 6 bases and 2 bases respectively, with 13 bases between them. The CDR3 has 14 amino acids. From germline, CDR1 is SGHAT and CDR2 FQNNGV. The CDR3, as DNA: TGTGCCAGCAGACCTACTCCCCCCAACACTGAAGCTTTCTTT. Its protein product is CASRPTPPNTEAFF.

This clone appeared a single time. The identical CDR3 is also encoded by other nucleotide sequences in the sample. This chain links TRBV27 with TRBJ1-1; no definite D call. The V and J ends lost 6 bases and 3 bases respectively, with 14 bases between them. The CDR3 extends over 14 amino acids. Germline V CDR1 and CDR2: MNHEY, SMNVEV (reference sequence). The CDR3 loop is CASSLTGGYTEAFF. The CDR3 DNA sequence: TGTGCCAGCAGCCTCACGGGAGGGTACACTGAAGCTTTCTTT.

This chain uses TRBV5-1 with TRBJ1-5; 7 bases line up with TRBD1. V lost 0 bases, J lost 3 bases, and 3 bases stayed unmatched. This CDR3 region has 15 residues. Germline V lookup: CDR1 SGHRS, CDR2 YFSETQ. CDR3 sequence: CASSLGDRLNQPQHF. CDR3 coding DNA: TGCGCCAGCAGCTTGGGGGACAGACTCAATCAGCCCCAGCATTTT.

The chain uses TRBV15 and TRBJ2-3, with TRBD2 matching 7 bases. With V trimmed by 1 base and J by 4 bases, 5 bases remained unmatched. The CDR3 runs 15 residues. Germline V lookup: CDR1 LNHNV, CDR2 YYDKDF (reference sequence). CDR3 loop: CATSRAGLVADTQYF. Here the CDR3 DNA reads TGTGCCACCAGCAGAGCCGGACTAGTCGCAGATACGCAGTATTTT.

The chain carries TRBV28 and TRBJ2-1, with D perhaps assigned TRBD1 or TRBD2 (5 bases each). CDR3 length equals 15 residues. Trimming shortened V by 7 bases and J by 5 bases, and 18 bases separated the two germline ends. Germline V gene lookup returns CDR1 MDHEN and CDR2 SYDVKM. CDR3 in amino acids: CASIPGTEKDNEQFF. CDR3 bases: TGTGCCAGCATACCAGGGACGGAGAAGGACAATGAGCAGTTCTTC.

In this sample, this clone turned up once. This sequence joins TRBV5-8 and TRBJ1-5; tentative D call: TRBD1 (6 bases). The germline CDR1 and CDR2 sequences are SGHTS and YDEGEE. The CDR3 is 17 residues long. V was pared by 5 bases and J by 0 bases, with 18 bases between. The CDR3 DNA follows: TGTGCCAGCAGTCAAATACAGGGTGTTTATAGCAATCAGCCCCAGCATTTT. Its translation is CASSQIQGVYSNQPQHF.

The V and J genes are TRBV6-1 and TRBJ1-2; 8 positions agree with TRBD1. CDR1 is MNHNS, CDR2 SASEGT, per germline. J gave up 8 bases and V 6 bases, and 8 bases lay outside the gene matches. The CDR3 extends over 13 amino acids. The DNA for the CDR3 is TGTGCCAGCAGGGCACAGGGGGGGGAGGGCTACACCTTC. Protein: CASRAQGGEGYTF.

V and J are TRBV7-8 and TRBJ2-7, with D tentatively TRBD1 or TRBD2 (5 bases each). Per germline, CDR1 SGHVS and CDR2 FQNEAQ. The V gene lost 2 bases and the J gene lost 1 base, with 9 bases spanning the gap. The CDR3 totals 14 residues. CDR3: CASSLPGPSYEQYF. The CDR3 coding sequence is TGTGCCAGCAGCTTACCGGGACCTTCCTACGAGCAGTACTTC.

The chain carries TRBV11-2 and TRBJ2-5; the match to TRBD1 covers 7 bases. This CDR3 has 13 amino acids. Germline V gives CDR1 SGHAT, CDR2 FQNNGV. Unmatched junction bases numbered 2, after V lost 7 bases and J lost 0 bases. CDR3 coding DNA: TGTGCCAGCACGACAGGGTACCAAGAGACCCAGTACTTC. Translation gives CASTTGYQETQYF. Variable domain in full (rest from reference TRBV11-2 and TRBJ2-5): EAGVAQSPRYKIIEKRQSVAFWCNPISGHATLYWYQQILGQGPKLLIQFQNNGVVDDSQLPKDRFSAERLKGVDSTLKIQPAKLEDSAVYLCASTTGYQETQYFGPGTRLLVL.

This chain joins TRBV7-2 and TRBJ1-5, with D unclear. V lost 6 bases and J lost 3, with 15 bases in between. CDR1 is SGHTA and CDR2 is FQGNSA in the germline V gene. The CDR3 loop spans 15 amino acids. The CDR3 reads CASSPARGVNQPQHF. The DNA for the CDR3 is TGTGCCAGCAGTCCTGCCCGGGGTGTCAATCAGCCCCAGCATTTT.

With regard to this clone: Other DNA sequences from this sample encode an identical CDR3 as well. This chain joins TRBV27 and TRBJ2-1, with D possibly being TRBD2 (5 bases). Trimming cost V 5 bases and J 4 bases, with 9 bases left between them. CDR1 is MNHEY and CDR2 is SMNVEV in the germline V gene (reference sequence). CDR3 size: 13 residues. The CDR3 here is CASSPGLYNEQFF. The CDR3 DNA follows: TGTGCCAGCAGTCCAGGACTGTACAATGAGCAGTTCTTC.

The genes are TRBV4-1 and TRBJ1-5, with D uncertain. Germline CDR1 reads MGHRA; CDR2 reads YSYEKL. The CDR3 covers 16 residues. V lost 0 bases and J lost 4, with 13 bases in between. The CDR3 loop reads CASSQESGMGNQPQHF. The DNA of the CDR3 is TGCGCCAGCAGCCAAGAGAGTGGGATGGGTAATCAGCCCCAGCATTTT.

The rearrangement joins TRBV28 to TRBJ1-5; D gene unclear. Trimming stripped 5 bases from V and 4 bases from J, with 12 bases between. Germline values: CDR1 MDHEN, CDR2 SYDVKM. The CDR3 loop spans 14 amino acids. The CDR3 loop reads CASSNLRSNQPQHF. CDR3 DNA: TGTGCCAGCAGTAACTTAAGGTCAAATCAGCCCCAGCATTTT.

This chain uses TRBV28 with TRBJ1-1; D is perhaps TRBD1 (5 bases). This CDR3 comprises 11 residues. The V gene lost 8 bases and the J gene lost 11 bases, with 15 bases spanning the gap. The germline V gene has CDR1 MDHEN and CDR2 SYDVKM. The CDR3 sequence is CASWRGETAFF. CDR3 DNA: TGTGCCAGCTGGAGGGGCGAGACTGCTTTCTTT.